Here is one T cell receptor beta chain with its context. The CDR3 runs 16 residues. CDR1 and CDR2 from the germline V gene are SGHTA and FQGNSA. V lost 5 bases and J lost 5, with 21 bases in between. Profiling relied on immunoSEQ multiplex PCR, and the TCRdb table lists in-frame clones only, not all of them. The data hold approximately 100,000 clones, with around 73% observed a single time. The sample belongs to a study of cytotoxic CD8 clonotypes in ibrutinib-treated CLL. Study overall: Patients attained around 25 partial and 2 complete responses; at median around 68 months, roughly 15 remained remitted while around twelve progressed.

This clonotype was sampled from a human donor with chronic lymphocytic leukemia. The sequences come from PBMCs, collected after 12 months of ibrutinib treatment. The chain is built from TRBV7-2 and TRBJ1-2, with D possibly TRBD1 on 5 matching bases. As DNA, the CDR3 is TGTGCCAGCAGCCATAGTGGGGCAGGCCCTGGATATGGCTACACCTTC. This codes for CASSHSGAGPGYGYTF.